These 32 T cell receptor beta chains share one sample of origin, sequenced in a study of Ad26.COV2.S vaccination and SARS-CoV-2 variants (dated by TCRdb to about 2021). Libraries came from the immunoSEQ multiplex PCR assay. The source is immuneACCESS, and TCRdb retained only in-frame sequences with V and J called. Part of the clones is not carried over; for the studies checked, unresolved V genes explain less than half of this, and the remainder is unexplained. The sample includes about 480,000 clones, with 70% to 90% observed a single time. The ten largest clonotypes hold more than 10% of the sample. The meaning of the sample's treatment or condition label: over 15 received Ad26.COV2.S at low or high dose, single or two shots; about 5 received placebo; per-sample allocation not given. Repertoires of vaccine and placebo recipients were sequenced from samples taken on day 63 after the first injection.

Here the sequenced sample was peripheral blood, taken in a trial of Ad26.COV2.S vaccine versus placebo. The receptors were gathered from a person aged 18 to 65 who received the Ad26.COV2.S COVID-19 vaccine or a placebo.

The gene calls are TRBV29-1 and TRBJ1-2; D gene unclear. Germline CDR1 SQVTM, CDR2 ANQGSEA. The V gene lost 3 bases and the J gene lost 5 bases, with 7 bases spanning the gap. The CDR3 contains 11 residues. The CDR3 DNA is TGCAGCGTTGATCCAGGTTATGGCTACACCTTC. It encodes CSVDPGYGYTF.

The CDR3 DNA reads as TGTGCCAGCAGCTTATCTGAGACAGGACGTCGAGGCTACACCTTC. This translates into CASSLSETGRRGYTF. The chain couples TRBV7-9 to TRBJ1-2, with D possibly being TRBD1 (6 bases). Germline V gene lookup returns CDR1 SEHNR and CDR2 FQNEAQ (reference sequence). CDR3 length: 15 residues. Trimming pared 2 bases from V and 8 bases from J, leaving 18 bases between.

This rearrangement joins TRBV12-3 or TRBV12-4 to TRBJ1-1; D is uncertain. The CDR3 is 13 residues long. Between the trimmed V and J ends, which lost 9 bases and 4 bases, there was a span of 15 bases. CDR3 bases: TGTGCCAGTCGAGTAGGACTTTCCACTGAAGCTTTCTTT. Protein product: CASRVGLSTEAFF.

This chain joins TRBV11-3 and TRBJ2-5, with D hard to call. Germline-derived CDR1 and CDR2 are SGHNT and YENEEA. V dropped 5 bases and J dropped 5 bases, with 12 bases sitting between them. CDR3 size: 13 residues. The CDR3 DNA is TGTGCCAGCAGCGTAGGAAATGAGGAGACCCAGTACTTC. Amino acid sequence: CASSVGNEETQYF.

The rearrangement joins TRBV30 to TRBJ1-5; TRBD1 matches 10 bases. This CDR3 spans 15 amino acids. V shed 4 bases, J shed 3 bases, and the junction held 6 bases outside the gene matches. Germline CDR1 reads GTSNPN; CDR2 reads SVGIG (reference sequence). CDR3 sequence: CAWTSGQGINQPQHF. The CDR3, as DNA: TGTGCCTGGACCTCGGGACAGGGGATCAATCAGCCCCAGCATTTT.

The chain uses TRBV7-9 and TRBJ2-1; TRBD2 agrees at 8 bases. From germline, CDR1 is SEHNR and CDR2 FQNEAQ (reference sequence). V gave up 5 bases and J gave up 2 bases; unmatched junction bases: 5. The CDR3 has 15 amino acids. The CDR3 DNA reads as TGTGCCAGCAGCATTAGCGGGGTTGCCTACAATGAGCAGTTCTTC. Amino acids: CASSISGVAYNEQFF.

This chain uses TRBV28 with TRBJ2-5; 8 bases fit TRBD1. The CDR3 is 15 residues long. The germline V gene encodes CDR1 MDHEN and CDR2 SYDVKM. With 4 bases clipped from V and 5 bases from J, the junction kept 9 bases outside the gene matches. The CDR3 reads CASSSPAGQAETQYF. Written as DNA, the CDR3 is TGTGCCAGCAGTTCGCCGGCGGGACAGGCTGAGACCCAGTACTTC.

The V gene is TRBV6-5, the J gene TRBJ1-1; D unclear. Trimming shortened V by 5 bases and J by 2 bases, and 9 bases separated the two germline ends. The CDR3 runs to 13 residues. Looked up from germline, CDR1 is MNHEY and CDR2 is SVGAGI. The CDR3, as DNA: TGTGCCAGCAGTCCTCAGCTAAACACTGAAGCTTTCTTT. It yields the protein CASSPQLNTEAFF.

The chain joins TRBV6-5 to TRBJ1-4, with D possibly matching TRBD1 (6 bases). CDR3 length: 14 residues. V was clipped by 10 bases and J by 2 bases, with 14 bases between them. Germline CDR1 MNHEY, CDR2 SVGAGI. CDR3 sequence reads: CATSRGATNEKLFF. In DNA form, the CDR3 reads TGTGCCACCTCGCGGGGGGCGACTAATGAAAAACTGTTTTTT.

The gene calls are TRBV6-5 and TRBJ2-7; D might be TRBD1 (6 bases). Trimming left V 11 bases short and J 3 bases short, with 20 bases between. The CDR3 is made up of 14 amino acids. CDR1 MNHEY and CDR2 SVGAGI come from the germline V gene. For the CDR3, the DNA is TGTGCCTCCTGGGCACAGGGCGGAAACTACGAGCAGTACTTC. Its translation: CASWAQGGNYEQYF.

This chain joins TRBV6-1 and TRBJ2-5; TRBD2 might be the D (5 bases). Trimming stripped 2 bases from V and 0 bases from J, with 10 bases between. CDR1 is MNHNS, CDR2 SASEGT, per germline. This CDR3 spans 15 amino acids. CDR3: CASSELTGYQETQYF. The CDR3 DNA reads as TGTGCCAGCAGTGAACTGACGGGGTACCAAGAGACCCAGTACTTC.

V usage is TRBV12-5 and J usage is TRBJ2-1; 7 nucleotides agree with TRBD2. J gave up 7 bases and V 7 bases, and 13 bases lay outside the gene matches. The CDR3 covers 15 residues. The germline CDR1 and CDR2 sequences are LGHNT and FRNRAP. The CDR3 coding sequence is TGTGCTAGTGCCCCCACGGGAGGTTTCTGGAATGAGCAGTTCTTC. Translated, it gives CASAPTGGFWNEQFF.

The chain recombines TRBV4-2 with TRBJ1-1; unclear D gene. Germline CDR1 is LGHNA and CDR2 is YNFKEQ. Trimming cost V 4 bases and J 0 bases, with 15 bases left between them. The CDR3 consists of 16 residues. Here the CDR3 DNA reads TGTGCCAGCAGCCCCGACCCGAACCGTATGAACACTGAAGCTTTCTTT. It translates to CASSPDPNRMNTEAFF.

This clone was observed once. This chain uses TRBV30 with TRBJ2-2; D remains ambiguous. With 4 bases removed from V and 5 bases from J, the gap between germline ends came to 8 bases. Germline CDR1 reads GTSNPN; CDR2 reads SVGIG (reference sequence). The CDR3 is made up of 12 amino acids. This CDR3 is CAWNMRTGELFF. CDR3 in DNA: TGTGCCTGGAATATGCGAACCGGGGAGCTGTTTTTT.

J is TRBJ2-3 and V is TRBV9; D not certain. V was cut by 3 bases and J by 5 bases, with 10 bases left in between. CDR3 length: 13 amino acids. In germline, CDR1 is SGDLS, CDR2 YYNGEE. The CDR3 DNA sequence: TGTGCCAGCAGCGCCCACCATGGAGATACGCAGTATTTT. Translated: CASSAHHGDTQYF.

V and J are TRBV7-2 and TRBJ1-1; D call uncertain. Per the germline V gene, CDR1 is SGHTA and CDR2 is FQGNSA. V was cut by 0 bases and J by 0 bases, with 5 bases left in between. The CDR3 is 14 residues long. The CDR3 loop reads CASSLAGMNTEAFF. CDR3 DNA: TGTGCCAGCAGCTTAGCCGGGATGAACACTGAAGCTTTCTTT.

The CDR3, as DNA: TGTGCCTACACGACAGGGCATGGAAACACCATATATTTT. Residues: CAYTTGHGNTIYF. The chain uses TRBV30 and TRBJ1-3; TRBD1 agrees at 7 bases. J was trimmed by 3 bases and V by 7 bases; bases with no gene match: 6. Germline CDR1 reads GTSNPN; CDR2 reads SVGIG (reference sequence). CDR3 size: 13 residues.

The CDR3 DNA follows: TGTGCCAGCAGCCCCAGACCCCAGGGAGGAAACACCATATATTTT. Translating gives CASSPRPQGGNTIYF. The V call is TRBV3-1 (or the pseudogene TRBV3-2), the J call TRBJ1-3; D possibly corresponds to TRBD1 (5 bases). Germline-derived CDR1 and CDR2 are LGHDT and YNNKEL (reference sequence). V was cut by 4 bases and J by 4 bases, with 14 bases left in between. The CDR3 consists of 15 residues.

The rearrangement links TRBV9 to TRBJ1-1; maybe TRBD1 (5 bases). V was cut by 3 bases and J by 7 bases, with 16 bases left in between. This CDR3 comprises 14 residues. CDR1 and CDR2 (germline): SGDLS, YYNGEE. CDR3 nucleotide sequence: TGTGCCAGCAGCGCTACTGGGTCCACAGGTGAAGCTTTCTTT. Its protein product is CASSATGSTGEAFF.

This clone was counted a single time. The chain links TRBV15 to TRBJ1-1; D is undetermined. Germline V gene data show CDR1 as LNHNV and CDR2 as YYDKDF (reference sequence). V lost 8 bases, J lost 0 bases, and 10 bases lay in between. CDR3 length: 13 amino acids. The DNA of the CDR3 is TGTGCCACCGTCCGTACCATGAACACTGAAGCTTTCTTT. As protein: CATVRTMNTEAFF. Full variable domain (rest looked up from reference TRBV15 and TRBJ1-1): DAMVIQNPRYQVTQFGKPVTLSCSQTLNHNVMYWYQQKSSQAPKLLFHYYDKDFNNEADTPDNFQSRRPNTSFCFLDIRSPGLGDTAMYLCATVRTMNTEAFFGQGTRLTVV.

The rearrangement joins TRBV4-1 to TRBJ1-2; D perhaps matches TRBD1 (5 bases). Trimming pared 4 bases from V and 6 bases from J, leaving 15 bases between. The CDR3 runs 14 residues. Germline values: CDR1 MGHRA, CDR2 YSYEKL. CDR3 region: CASSLRSGGDGYTF. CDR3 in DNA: TGCGCCAGCAGCCTAAGGTCCGGGGGAGATGGCTACACCTTC.

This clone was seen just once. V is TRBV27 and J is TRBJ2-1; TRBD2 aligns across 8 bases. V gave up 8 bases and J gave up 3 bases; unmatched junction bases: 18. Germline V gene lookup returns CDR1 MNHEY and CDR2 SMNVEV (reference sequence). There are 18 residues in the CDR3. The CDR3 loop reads CASYPGLGVSGIYNEQFF. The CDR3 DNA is TGTGCCAGCTACCCCGGGTTGGGTGTTAGCGGGATCTACAATGAGCAGTTCTTC.

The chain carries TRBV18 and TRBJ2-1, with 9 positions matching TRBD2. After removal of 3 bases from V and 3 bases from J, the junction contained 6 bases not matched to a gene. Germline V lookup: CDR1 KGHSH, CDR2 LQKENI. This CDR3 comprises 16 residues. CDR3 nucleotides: TGTGCCAGCTCACCGGTGACTAGCGGAATCTACAATGAGCAGTTCTTC. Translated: CASSPVTSGIYNEQFF.

The chain's CDR3 is CASTHGPSGAYNEQFF. CDR3 bases: TGTGCCAGCACCCACGGCCCTAGCGGGGCCTACAATGAGCAGTTCTTC. V usage is TRBV6-6 and J usage is TRBJ2-1; TRBD2 aligns across 9 bases. The germline gives CDR1 MNHNY, CDR2 SVGAGI (reference sequence). V lost 7 bases to trimming and J lost 2 bases; unmatched junction nucleotides: 9. This CDR3 is built from 16 residues.

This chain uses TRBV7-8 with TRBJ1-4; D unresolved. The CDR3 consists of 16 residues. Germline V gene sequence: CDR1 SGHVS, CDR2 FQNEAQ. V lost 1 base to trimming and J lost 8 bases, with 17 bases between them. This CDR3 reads CASSLGAGFDGEKLFF. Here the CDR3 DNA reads TGTGCCAGCAGCTTAGGCGCCGGGTTTGACGGGGAAAAACTGTTTTTT. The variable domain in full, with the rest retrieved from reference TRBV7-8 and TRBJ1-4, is GAGVSQSPRYKVAKRGQDVALRCDPISGHVSLFWYQQALGQGPEFLTYFQNEAQLDKSGLPSDRFFAERPEGSVSTLKIQRTQQEDSAVYLCASSLGAGFDGEKLFFGSGTQLSVL.

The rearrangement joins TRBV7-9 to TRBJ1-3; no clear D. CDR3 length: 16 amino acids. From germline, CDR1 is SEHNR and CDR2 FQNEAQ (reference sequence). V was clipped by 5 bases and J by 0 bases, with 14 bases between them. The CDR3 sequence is CASSRARGSSGNTIYF. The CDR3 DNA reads TGTGCCAGCAGCCGGGCCCGGGGAAGCTCTGGAAACACCATATATTTT.

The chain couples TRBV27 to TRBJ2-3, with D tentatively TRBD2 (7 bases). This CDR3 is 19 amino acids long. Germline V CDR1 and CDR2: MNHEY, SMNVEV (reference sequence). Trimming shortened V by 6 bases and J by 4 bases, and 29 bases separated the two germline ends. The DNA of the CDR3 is TGTGCCAGCAGCTTAGGGGGGGGTATGGCCGTGAAGATTTCAGATACGCAGTATTTT. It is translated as CASSLGGGMAVKISDTQYF.

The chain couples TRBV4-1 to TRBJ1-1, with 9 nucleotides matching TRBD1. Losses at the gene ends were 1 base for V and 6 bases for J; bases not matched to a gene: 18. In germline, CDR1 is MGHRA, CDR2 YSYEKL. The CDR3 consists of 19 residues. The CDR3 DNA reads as TGCGCCAGCAGCCAAGCTGGGACAGGGACGGTGCCGATATCCGCTGAAGCTTTCTTT. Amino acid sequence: CASSQAGTGTVPISAEAFF.

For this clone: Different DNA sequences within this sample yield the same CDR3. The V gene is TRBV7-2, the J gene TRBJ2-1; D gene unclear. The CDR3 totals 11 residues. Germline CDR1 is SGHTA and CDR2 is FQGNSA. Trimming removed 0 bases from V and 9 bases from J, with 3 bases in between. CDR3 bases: TGTGCCAGCAGCTTAGCGAGTGAGCAGTTCTTC. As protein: CASSLASEQFF.

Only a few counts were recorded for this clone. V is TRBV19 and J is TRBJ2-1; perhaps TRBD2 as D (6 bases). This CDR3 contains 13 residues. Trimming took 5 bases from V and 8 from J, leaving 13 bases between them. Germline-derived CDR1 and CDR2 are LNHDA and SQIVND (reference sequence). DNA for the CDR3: TGTGCCAGTAGTGGTTGGGCTAGCGATGAGCAGTTCTTC. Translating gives CASSGWASDEQFF.

The CDR3: CASRGDRGEGIQYF. The CDR3 DNA is TGTGCCAGCAGGGGGGACAGGGGAGAGGGGATTCAGTACTTC. V gene TRBV2 combines with J gene TRBJ2-4; TRBD1 matches at 10 bases. The CDR3 totals 14 residues. Per germline, CDR1 SNHLY and CDR2 FYNNEI. The trim removed 6 bases at V and 10 bases at J, leaving 9 bases unmatched. The complete variable domain, with remaining parts taken from reference TRBV2 and TRBJ2-4, reads EPEVTQTPSHQVTQMGQEVILRCVPISNHLYFYWYRQILGQKVEFLVSFYNNEISEKSEIFDDQFSVERPDGSNFTLKIRSTKLEDSAMYFCASRGDRGEGIQYFGAGTRLSVL.

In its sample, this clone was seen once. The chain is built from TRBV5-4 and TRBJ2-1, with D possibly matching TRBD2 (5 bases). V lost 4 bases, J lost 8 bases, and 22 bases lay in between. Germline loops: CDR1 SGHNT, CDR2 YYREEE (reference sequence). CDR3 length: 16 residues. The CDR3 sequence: CASSQSGILVFDEQFF. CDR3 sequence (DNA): TGTGCCAGCAGCCAGTCCGGGATACTAGTTTTCGATGAGCAGTTCTTC. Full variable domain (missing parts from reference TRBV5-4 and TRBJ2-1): ETGVTQSPTHLIKTRGQQVTLRCSSQSGHNTVSWYQQALGQGPQFIFQYYREEENGRGNFPPRFSGLQFPNYSSELNVNALELDDSALYLCASSQSGILVFDEQFFGPGTRLTVL.